This T cell receptor beta chain is drawn from a study of CD8 T cells in ankylosing spondylitis. General study points: As reported, disease-linked clones showed significant enrichment in matched ankylosing spondylitis synovial fluid. For ankylosing spondylitis blood, a TCR beta motif of about 8 highly homologous variants appeared characteristic.

As the method for making TCR beta libraries, quantitative 5'-RACE with molecular barcodes was used. TCRdb re-called the 5' RACE reads with MiXCR, one entry per CDR3 protein. The table has around 770,000 distinct CDR3 sequences, roughly 20% seen once; the top ten hold about a fifth. About this clonotype itself: Antigen unknown.

This CDR3 has 17 amino acids. V lost 0 bases and J 0 bases, leaving 12 bases between the germline ends. CDR1 and CDR2 (germline): SGHRS, YFSETQ. Sequenced input: blood, either unsorted or a sorted T cell fraction (not recorded which). The chain is built from TRBV5-1 and TRBJ2-2; D call uncertain. The receptor was isolated from a male donor with ankylosing spondylitis. CDR3 in amino acids: CASSLAQVASNTGELFF. Here the CDR3 DNA reads TGCGCCAGCAGCTTGGCTCAGGTCGCTTCGAACACCGGGGAGCTGTTTTTT.